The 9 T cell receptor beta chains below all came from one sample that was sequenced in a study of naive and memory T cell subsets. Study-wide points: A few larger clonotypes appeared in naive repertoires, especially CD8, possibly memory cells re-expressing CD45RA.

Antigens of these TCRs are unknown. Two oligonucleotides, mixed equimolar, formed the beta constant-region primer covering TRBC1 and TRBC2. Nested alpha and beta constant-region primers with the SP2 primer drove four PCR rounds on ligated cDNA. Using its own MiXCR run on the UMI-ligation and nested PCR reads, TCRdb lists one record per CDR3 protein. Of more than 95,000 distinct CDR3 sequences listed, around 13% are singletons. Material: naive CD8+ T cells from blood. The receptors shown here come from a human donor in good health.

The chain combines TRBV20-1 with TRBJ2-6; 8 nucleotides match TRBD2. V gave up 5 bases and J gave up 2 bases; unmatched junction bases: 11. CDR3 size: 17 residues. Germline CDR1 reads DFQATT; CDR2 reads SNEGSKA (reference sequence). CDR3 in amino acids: CSAHQRENSPGANVLTF. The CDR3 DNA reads TGCAGTGCTCACCAGCGGGAGAACAGTCCTGGGGCCAACGTCCTGACTTTC.

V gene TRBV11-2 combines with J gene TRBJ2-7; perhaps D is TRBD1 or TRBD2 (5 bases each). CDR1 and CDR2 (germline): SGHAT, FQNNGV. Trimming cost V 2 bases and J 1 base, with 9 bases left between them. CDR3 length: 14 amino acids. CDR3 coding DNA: TGTGCCAGCAGCTTAAGGGACCGTTCCTACGAGCAGTACTTC. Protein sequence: CASSLRDRSYEQYF.

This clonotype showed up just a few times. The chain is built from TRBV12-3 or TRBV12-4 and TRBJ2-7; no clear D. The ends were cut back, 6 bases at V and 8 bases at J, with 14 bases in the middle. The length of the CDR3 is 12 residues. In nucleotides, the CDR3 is TGTGCCAGCAGCCCGGATTCCAATAAGCAGTACTTC. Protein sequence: CASSPDSNKQYF.

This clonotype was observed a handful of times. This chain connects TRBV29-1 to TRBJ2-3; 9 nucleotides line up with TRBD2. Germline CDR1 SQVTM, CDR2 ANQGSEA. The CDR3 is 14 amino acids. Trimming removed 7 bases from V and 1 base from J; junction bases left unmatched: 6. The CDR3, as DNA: TGCAGCGAAGGGATAGCGGGGGGCACAGATACGCAGTATTTT. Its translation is CSEGIAGGTDTQYF.

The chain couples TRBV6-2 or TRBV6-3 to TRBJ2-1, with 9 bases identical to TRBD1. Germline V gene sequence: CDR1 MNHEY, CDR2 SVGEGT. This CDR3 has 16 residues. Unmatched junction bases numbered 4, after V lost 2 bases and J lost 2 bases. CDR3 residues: CASSYRTGEAYNEQFF. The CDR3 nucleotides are TGTGCCAGCAGTTACCGGACAGGGGAGGCCTACAATGAGCAGTTCTTC.

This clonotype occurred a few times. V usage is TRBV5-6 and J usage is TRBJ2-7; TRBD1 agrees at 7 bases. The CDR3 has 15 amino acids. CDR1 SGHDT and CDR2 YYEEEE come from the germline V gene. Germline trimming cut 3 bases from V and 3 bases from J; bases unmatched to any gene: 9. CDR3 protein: CASSSLQGMDYEQYF. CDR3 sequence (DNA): TGTGCCAGCAGCTCCTTACAGGGGATGGACTACGAGCAGTACTTC.

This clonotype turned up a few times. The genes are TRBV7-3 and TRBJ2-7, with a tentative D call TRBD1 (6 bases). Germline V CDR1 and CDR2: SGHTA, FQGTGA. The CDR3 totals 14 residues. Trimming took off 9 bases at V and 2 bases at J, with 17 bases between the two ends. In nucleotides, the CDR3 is TGTGCCAGGGATAGGAGGACAGTTACCTACGAGCAGTACTTC. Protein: CARDRRTVTYEQYF.

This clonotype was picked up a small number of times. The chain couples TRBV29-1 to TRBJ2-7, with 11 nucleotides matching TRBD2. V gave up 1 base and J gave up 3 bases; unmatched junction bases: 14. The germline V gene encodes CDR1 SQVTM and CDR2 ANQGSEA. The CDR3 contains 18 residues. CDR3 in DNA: TGCAGCGTTGAAGTGGGGGCTAGCGGGAGGACCCCGAACTACGAGCAGTACTTC. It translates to CSVEVGASGRTPNYEQYF.

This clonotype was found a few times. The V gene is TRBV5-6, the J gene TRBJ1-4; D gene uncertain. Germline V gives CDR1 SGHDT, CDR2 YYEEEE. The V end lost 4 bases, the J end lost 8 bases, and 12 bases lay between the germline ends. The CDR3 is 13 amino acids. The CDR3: CASSRRGGEKLFF. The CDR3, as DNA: TGTGCCAGCAGCAGACGGGGAGGAGAAAAACTGTTTTTT.